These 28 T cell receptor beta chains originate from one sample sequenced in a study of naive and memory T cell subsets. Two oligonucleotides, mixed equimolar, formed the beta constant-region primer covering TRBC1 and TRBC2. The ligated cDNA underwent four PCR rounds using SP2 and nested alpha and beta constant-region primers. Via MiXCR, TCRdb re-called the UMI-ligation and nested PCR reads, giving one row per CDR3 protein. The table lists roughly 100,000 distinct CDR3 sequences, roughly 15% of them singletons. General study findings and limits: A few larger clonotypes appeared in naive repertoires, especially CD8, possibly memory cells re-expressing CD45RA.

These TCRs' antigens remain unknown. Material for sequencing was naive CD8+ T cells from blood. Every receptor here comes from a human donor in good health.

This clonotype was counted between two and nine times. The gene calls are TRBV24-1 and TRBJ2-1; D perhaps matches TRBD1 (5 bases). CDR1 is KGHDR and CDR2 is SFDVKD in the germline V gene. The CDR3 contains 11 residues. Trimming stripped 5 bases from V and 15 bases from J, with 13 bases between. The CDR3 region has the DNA TGTGCCACCAGTGGGCAGGGATATCGGTTCTTC. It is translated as CATSGQGYRFF.

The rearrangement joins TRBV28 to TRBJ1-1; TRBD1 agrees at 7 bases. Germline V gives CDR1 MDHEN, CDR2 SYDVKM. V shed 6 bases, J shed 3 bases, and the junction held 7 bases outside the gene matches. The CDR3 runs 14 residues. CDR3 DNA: TGTGCCAGCAGCCCAGGGAGGGGGCACACTGAAGCTTTCTTT. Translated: CASSPGRGHTEAFF. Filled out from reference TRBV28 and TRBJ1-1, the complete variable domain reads DVKVTQSSRYLVKRTGEKVFLECVQDMDHENMFWYRQDPGLGLRLIYFSYDVKMKEKGDIPEGYSVSREKKERFSLILESASTNQTSMYLCASSPGRGHTEAFFGQGTRLTVV.

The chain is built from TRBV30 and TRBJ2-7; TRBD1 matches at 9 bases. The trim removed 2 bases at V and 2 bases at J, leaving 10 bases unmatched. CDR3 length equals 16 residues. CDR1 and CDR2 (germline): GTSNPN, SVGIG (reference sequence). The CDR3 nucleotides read TGTGCCTGGAGTCGGGACAGGGAATCTCTCGCCTACGAGCAGTACTTC. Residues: CAWSRDRESLAYEQYF.

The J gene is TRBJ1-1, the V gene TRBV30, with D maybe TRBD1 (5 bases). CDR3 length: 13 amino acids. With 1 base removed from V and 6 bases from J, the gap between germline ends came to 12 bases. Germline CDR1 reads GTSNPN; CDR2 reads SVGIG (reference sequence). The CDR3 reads CAWSALTGAEAFF. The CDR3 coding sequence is TGTGCCTGGAGTGCCCTCACAGGCGCTGAAGCTTTCTTT.

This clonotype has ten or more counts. The CDR3 protein is CASSHHGTTQETQYF. CDR3 coding DNA: TGTGCCAGCAGCCATCATGGCACTACCCAAGAGACCCAGTACTTC. The gene calls are TRBV4-2 and TRBJ2-5; no clear D gene. V lost 3 bases to trimming and J lost 1 base, with 12 bases between them. The CDR3 spans 15 residues. Germline CDR1 and CDR2: LGHNA and YNFKEQ.

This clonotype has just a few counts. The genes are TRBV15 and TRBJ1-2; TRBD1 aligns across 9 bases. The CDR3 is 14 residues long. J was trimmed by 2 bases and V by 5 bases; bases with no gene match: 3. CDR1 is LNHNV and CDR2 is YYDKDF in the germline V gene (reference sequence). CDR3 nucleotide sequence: TGTGCCACCAGCGCTGGACAGGGGAACTATGGCTACACCTTC. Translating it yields CATSAGQGNYGYTF.

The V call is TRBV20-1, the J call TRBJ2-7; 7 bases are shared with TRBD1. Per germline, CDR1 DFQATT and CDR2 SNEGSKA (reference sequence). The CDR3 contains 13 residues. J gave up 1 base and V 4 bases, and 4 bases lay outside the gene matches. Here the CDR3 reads CSATDRKSYEQYF. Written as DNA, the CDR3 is TGCAGTGCTACGGACAGGAAATCCTACGAGCAGTACTTC.

The CDR3 here is CASSPRDSGNTEAFF. The CDR3 DNA reads TGTGCCAGCAGCCCGCGGGACAGCGGAAACACTGAAGCTTTCTTT. This rearrangement joins TRBV3-1 to TRBJ1-1, with 7 bases lining up with TRBD1. CDR1 and CDR2 from the germline V gene are LGHDT and YNNKEL (reference sequence). V gave up 4 bases and J gave up 2 bases; unmatched junction bases: 7. The CDR3 length is 15 residues.

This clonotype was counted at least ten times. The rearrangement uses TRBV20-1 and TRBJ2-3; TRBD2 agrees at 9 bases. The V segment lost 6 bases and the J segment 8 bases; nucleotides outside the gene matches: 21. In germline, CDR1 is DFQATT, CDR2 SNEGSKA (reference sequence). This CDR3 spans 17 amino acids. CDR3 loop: CSAKRGDSLYSPATQYF. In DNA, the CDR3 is TGCAGTGCGAAGCGGGGGGACTCGCTTTATTCTCCAGCTACGCAGTATTTT.

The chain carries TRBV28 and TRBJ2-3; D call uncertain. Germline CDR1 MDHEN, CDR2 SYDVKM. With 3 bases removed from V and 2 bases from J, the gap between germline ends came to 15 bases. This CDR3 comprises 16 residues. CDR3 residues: CASSLVVADSTDTQYF. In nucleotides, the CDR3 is TGTGCCAGCAGTTTGGTTGTGGCGGATTCCACAGATACGCAGTATTTT.

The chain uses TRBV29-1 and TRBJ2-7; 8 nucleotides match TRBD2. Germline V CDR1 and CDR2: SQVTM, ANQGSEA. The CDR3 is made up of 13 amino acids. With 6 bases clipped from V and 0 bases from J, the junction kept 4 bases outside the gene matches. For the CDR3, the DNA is TGCAGCGTCCTAAGCGGGAGCTCCTACGAGCAGTACTTC. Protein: CSVLSGSSYEQYF.

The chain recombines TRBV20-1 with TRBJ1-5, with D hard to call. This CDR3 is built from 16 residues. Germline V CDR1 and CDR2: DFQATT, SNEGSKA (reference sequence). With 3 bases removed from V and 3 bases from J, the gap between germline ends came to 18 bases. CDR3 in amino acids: CSASSEKILLNQPQHF. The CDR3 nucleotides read TGCAGTGCTAGTTCAGAAAAGATACTCCTCAATCAGCCCCAGCATTTT.

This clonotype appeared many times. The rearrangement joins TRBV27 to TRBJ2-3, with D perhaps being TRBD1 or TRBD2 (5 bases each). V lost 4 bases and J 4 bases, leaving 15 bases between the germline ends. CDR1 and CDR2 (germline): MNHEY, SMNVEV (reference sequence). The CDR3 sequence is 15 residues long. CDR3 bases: TGTGCCAGCAGTTCCCGGGACCCCTTAGCAGATACGCAGTATTTT. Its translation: CASSSRDPLADTQYF.

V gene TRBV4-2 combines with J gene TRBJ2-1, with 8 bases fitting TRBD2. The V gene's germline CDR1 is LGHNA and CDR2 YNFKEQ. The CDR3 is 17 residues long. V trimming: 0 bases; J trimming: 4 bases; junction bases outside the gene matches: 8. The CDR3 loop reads CASSQEVPGLVYNEQFF. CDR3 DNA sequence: TGTGCCAGCAGCCAAGAAGTTCCGGGACTAGTTTACAATGAGCAGTTCTTC.

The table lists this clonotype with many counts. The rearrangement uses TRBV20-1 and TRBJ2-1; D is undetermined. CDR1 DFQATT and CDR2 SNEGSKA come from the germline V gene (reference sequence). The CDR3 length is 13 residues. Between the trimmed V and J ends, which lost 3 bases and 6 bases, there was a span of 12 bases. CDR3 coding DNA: TGCAGTGCTAGTTCCATTCAGCTCAATGAGCAGTTCTTC. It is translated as CSASSIQLNEQFF.

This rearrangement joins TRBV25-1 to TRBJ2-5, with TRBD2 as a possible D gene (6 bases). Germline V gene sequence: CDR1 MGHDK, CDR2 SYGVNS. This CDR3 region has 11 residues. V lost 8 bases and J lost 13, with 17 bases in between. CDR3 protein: CASSYGGDSYF. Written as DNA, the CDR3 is TGTGCCAGCTCCTATGGAGGGGATTCGTACTTC.

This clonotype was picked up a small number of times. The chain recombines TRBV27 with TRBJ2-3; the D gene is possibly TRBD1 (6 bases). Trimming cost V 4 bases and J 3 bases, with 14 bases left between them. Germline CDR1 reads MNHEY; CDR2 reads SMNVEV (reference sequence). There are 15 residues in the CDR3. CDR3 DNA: TGTGCCAGCAGTTCGTTACAGGGCGTAACAGATACGCAGTATTTT. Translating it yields CASSSLQGVTDTQYF.

For the CDR3, the DNA is TGTGCCAGCAGCTTAGTAGGCCGGGGATCCACCGGGGAGCTGTTTTTT. Translating it yields CASSLVGRGSTGELFF. V and J are TRBV11-2 and TRBJ2-2, with D tentatively TRBD2 (5 bases). Germline values: CDR1 SGHAT, CDR2 FQNNGV. The V gene lost 1 base and the J gene lost 4 bases, with 13 bases spanning the gap. The CDR3 sequence is 16 residues long.

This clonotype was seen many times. DNA of the CDR3: TGTGCCAGCAGCGAGAATGCCGGGGACATTCAGTACTTC. Its translation: CASSENAGDIQYF. V gene TRBV7-9 combines with J gene TRBJ2-4; D possibly corresponds to TRBD2 (5 bases). Germline values: CDR1 SEHNR, CDR2 FQNEAQ (reference sequence). This CDR3 contains 13 residues. V shed 5 bases and J shed 8 bases, with 13 bases lying between them.

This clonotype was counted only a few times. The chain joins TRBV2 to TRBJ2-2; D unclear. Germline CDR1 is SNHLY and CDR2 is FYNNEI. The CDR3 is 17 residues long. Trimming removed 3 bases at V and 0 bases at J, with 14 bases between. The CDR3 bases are TGTGCCAGCAGTGACCGAGGCGGAGAGACGAACACCGGGGAGCTGTTTTTT. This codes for CASSDRGGETNTGELFF.

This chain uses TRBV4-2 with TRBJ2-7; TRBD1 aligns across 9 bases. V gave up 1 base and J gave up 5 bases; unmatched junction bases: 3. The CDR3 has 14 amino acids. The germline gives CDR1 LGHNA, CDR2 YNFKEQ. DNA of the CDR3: TGTGCCAGCAGCCAAGGACAGGGGGAGAACGAGCAGTACTTC. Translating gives CASSQGQGENEQYF.

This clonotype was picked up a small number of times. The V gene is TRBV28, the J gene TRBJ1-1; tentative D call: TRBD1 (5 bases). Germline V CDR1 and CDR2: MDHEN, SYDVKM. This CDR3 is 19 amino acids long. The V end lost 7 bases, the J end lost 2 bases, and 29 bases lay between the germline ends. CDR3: CASMGQPLKRGLPNTEAFF. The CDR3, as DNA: TGTGCCAGCATGGGTCAGCCTCTGAAAAGGGGATTGCCCAACACTGAAGCTTTCTTT.

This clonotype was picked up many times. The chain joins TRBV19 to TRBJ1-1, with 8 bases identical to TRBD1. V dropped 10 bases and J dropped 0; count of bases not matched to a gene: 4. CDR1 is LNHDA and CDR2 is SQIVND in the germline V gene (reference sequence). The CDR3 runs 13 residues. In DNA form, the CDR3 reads TGTGCCACCGGGGACAGGCTGAACACTGAAGCTTTCTTT. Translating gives CATGDRLNTEAFF.

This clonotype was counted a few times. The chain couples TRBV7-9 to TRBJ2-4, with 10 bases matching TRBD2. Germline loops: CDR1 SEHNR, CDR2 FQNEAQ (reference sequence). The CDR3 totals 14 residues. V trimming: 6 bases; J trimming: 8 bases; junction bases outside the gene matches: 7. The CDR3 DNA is TGTGCCAGCAGTCAAGATAGCGGGAGGCACATTCAGTACTTC. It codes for CASSQDSGRHIQYF.

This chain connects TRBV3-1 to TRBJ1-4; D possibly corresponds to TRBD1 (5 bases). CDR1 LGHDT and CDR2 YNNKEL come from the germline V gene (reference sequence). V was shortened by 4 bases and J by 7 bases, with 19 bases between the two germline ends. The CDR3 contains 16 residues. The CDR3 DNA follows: TGTGCCAGCAGCCCACCCCACGGGGCGGAGGTTGAAAAACTGTTTTTT. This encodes CASSPPHGAEVEKLFF.

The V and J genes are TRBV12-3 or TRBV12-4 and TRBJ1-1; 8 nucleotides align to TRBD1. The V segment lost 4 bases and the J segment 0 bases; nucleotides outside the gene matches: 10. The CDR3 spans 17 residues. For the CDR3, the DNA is TGTGCCAGCAGTTCTTCCCGCCGGGACAGGCTGAACACTGAAGCTTTCTTT. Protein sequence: CASSSSRRDRLNTEAFF.

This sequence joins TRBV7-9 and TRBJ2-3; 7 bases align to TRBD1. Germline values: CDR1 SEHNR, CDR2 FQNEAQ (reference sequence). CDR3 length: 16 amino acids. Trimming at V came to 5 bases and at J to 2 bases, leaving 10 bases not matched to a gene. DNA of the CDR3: TGTGCCAGCAGCCGTGAGGTGGGACAGAACACAGATACGCAGTATTTT. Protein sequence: CASSREVGQNTDTQYF.

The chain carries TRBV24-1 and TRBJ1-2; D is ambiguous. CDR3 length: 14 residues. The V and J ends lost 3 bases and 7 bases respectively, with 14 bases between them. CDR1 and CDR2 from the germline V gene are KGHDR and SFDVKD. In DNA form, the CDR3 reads TGTGCCACCAGTGATCTTGCTGGACCCCCTGGCTACACCTTC. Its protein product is CATSDLAGPPGYTF.